Below, 10 T cell receptor beta chains from the same sample are listed, as sequenced in a study of blood T cell repertoires in COVID-19. Libraries were prepared by immunoSEQ multiplex PCR; TCRdb keeps only in-frame clonotypes and omits some of them. The sample holds roughly 170,000 clones, approximately 80% seen once. The sample comprised PBMCs or T cells enriched from blood (not recorded which). The receptors were sampled from a man in his fifties who had recovered from COVID-19.

This sequence joins TRBV4-2 and TRBJ1-5; D is unclear. The germline CDR1 and CDR2 sequences are LGHNA and YNFKEQ. The CDR3 totals 14 residues. V lost 1 base and J lost 0, with 4 bases in between. The CDR3 region has the DNA TGTGCCAGCAGCCAAGGCGCTAGCAATCAGCCCCAGCATTTT. It is translated as CASSQGASNQPQHF.

This sequence joins TRBV6-5 and TRBJ1-1, with TRBD1 matching over 8 bases. Germline loops: CDR1 MNHEY, CDR2 SVGAGI. Losses at the gene ends were 5 bases for V and 1 base for J; bases not matched to a gene: 3. The CDR3 has 14 amino acids. CDR3 sequence (DNA): TGTGCCAGCAGTCTCACAGGGGGGAACACTGAAGCTTTCTTT. This gives the protein CASSLTGGNTEAFF.

The chain joins TRBV6-4 to TRBJ2-3; TRBD2 matches 13 bases. This CDR3 spans 16 amino acids. Germline CDR1 is MRHNA and CDR2 is SNTAGT. The trim removed 5 bases at V and 1 base at J, leaving 3 bases unmatched. The CDR3 bases are TGTGCCAGCAGTCCTACTAGCGGGGGGGGCACAGATACGCAGTATTTT. This gives the protein CASSPTSGGGTDTQYF.

This chain uses TRBV12-3 or TRBV12-4 with TRBJ1-3, with D hard to call. Trimming pared 6 bases from V and 3 bases from J, leaving 3 bases between. There are 11 residues in the CDR3. The CDR3 region has the DNA TGTGCCAGCAGCTTTGGAAACACCATATATTTT. Translation gives CASSFGNTIYF.

The rearrangement links TRBV29-1 to TRBJ1-2; 11 nucleotides match TRBD1. CDR1 and CDR2 from the germline V gene are SQVTM and ANQGSEA. The CDR3 is 14 amino acids. Unmatched junction bases numbered 3, after V lost 4 bases and J lost 2 bases. CDR3 nucleotide sequence: TGCAGCGTTGTAAGGACAGGGGGCAACTATGGCTACACCTTC. Amino acid sequence: CSVVRTGGNYGYTF.

The chain has TRBV10-3 and TRBJ1-1; D may be TRBD1 (6 bases). Germline V gene sequence: CDR1 ENHRY, CDR2 SYGVKD. Trimming removed 9 bases from V and 5 bases from J, with 13 bases in between. This CDR3 spans 12 amino acids. CDR3 nucleotide sequence: TGTGCCATTGGGGGCAGGGATACTGAAGCTTTCTTT. It yields the protein CAIGGRDTEAFF.

The rearrangement uses TRBV11-2 and TRBJ2-7; 11 bases map to TRBD1. V gave up 1 base and J gave up 6 bases; unmatched junction bases: 8. In germline, CDR1 is SGHAT, CDR2 FQNNGV. The CDR3 runs 16 residues. The CDR3 DNA sequence: TGTGCCAGCAGCTTAGGGGGACAGGGGGTCCCTCTCGAGCAGTACTTC. Translation: CASSLGGQGVPLEQYF.

The rearrangement uses TRBV11-1 and TRBJ2-7; 10 bases fit TRBD1. Looked up from germline, CDR1 is SGHAT and CDR2 is FQDESV (reference sequence). The CDR3 is 16 amino acids. V gave up 5 bases and J gave up 3 bases; unmatched junction bases: 10. The CDR3 DNA reads as TGTGCCAGCAGCCCCGAGAAGACAGGGGGCAACTACGAGCAGTACTTC. Its translation: CASSPEKTGGNYEQYF.

The chain uses TRBV5-8 and TRBJ1-6, with D uncertain. This CDR3 is built from 16 residues. V was cut by 0 bases and J by 6 bases, with 13 bases left in between. Germline CDR1 and CDR2: SGHTS and YDEGEE. CDR3 bases: TGTGCCAGCAGCTTGGAGCGGACCTGGGGTAATTCACCCCTCCACTTT. Amino acids: CASSLERTWGNSPLHF.

This rearrangement joins TRBV30 to TRBJ1-2, with 10 bases matching TRBD1. There are 15 residues in the CDR3. Germline CDR1 reads GTSNPN; CDR2 reads SVGIG (reference sequence). J lost 7 bases, V lost 1 base, and 9 bases had no gene match. CDR3 loop: CAWSARDRGEGGYTF. CDR3 sequence (DNA): TGTGCCTGGAGTGCCCGGGACAGGGGTGAAGGTGGCTACACCTTC.